This T cell receptor beta chain was sequenced during a study of cytomegalovirus exposure and HLA in healthy donors. Assay: immunoSEQ multiplex PCR; the TCRdb copy retains only in-frame clones and omits some. The table includes about 150,000 clones, approximately 86% detected once. This clone appeared a single time. While the first cohort had 600 to 800 subjects, the donors belonged to the separate validation cohort of fewer than 150 subjects. This CDR3 is built from 15 residues. CDR1 SGHTS and CDR2 YDEGEE come from the germline V gene. With 5 bases removed from V and 0 bases from J, the gap between germline ends came to 14 bases.

The chain joins TRBV5-8 to TRBJ1-1; D gene unclear. This TCR derives from a young man in good health and CMV-seropositive. The sample comprised PBMCs. The CDR3 DNA is TGTGCCAGCAGACCGAGACAACAAATGAACACTGAAGCTTTCTTT. The encoded protein is CASRPRQQMNTEAFF.